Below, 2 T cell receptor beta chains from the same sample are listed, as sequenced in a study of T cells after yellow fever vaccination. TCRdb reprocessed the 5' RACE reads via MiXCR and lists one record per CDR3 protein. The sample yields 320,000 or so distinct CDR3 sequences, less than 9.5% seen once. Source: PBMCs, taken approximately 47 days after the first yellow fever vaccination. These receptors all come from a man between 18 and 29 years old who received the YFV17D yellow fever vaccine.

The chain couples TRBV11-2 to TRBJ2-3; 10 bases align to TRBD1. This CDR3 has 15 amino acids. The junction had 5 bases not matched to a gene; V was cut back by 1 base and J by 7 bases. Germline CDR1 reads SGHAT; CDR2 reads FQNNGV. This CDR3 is CASSLGQGARNTQYF. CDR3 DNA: TGTGCCAGCAGCTTAGGACAGGGGGCGAGGAATACGCAGTATTTT.

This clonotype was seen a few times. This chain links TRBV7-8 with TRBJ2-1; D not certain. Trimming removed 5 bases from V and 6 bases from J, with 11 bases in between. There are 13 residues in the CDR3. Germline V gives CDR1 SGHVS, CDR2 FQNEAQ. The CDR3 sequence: CASSAVLSNEQFF. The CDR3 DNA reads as TGTGCCAGCAGCGCCGTTTTGTCCAATGAGCAGTTCTTC.